This T cell receptor (beta chain) appears in the sequencing data of a study of blood T cells in healthy people across ages. The J segment lost 4 bases and the V segment lost 5 bases, leaving 7 bases of the junction unmatched. Germline values: CDR1 SGHTA, CDR2 FQGNSA. The CDR3 contains 14 residues. This clonotype was seen only a few times. Using a J-beta primer mix together with a sample-barcoded 5' primer, a second PCR was run for about 7 to 12 cycles. TCRdb independently ran MiXCR on the 5' RACE reads; one entry per CDR3 protein. The sample includes 700,000 or so distinct CDR3 sequences, 35% to 50% of them seen just once.

The rearrangement links TRBV7-2 to TRBJ1-2; 7 nucleotides agree with TRBD1. The TCR originated in a man older than 75 in good health. Input material: blood. Here the CDR3 DNA reads TGTGCCAGCAGCCGACGACAGGGCACCTATGGCTACACCTTC. Translating gives CASSRRQGTYGYTF.